Listed below are T cell receptor beta chains from one sample, sequenced in a study of tumor and adjacent non-tumor tissue in lung cancer. TCRdb re-called the multiplex PCR reads through MiXCR, storing one row per CDR3 protein. In the table there are roughly 81,000 distinct CDR3 sequences, approximately 68% of which are singletons. Sequenced: lung tumor tissue. These receptors all stem from a woman in her 70s with non-small cell lung cancer. Both conserved end residues are part of each CDR3. A D gene is named only where the DNA matches it firmly. Size values are once, few and many counts, or a class for expanded clones, and some rows have none.

clone size	D gene	V gene	J gene	CDR3 protein	CDR3 DNA
.	.	TRBV11-3	TRBJ2-5	CASSLSGVETQHF	TGTGCCAGCAGCCTTAGTGGTGTGGAGACCCAGCATTTC
.	.	TRBV12-3/TRBV12-4	TRBJ2-5	CASRRTMGSTQYF	TGTGCCAGCAGGAGAACGATGGGGTCGACCCAGTACTTC
.	TRBD2	TRBV11-3	TRBJ2-1	CASSLGIRTSGEQFF	TGTGCCAGCAGCTTAGGCATTCGGACTAGCGGCGAACAGTTCTTC
.	TRBD1	TRBV24-1	TRBJ2-1	CATSDLPYGDRTGSNEQFF	TGTGCCACCAGTGATTTGCCCTATGGGGACAGGACTGGCTCCAATGAGCAGTTCTTC
.	.	TRBV6-2/TRBV6-3	TRBJ2-1	CASELAGATDEQFF	TGTGCCAGCGAACTAGCTGGTGCTACGGATGAGCAGTTCTTC
.	.	TRBV6-5	TRBJ2-1	CASSSRLGSYNEWFF	TGTGCCAGCAGTTCAAGACTAGGTTCCTACAATGAGTGGTTCTTC
.	.	TRBV29-1	TRBJ2-5	CSVRDTGHQQTQYF	TGCAGCGTCCGAGACACAGGTCACCAACAGACCCAGTACTTC
.	.	TRBV29-1	TRBJ1-1	CSGQTELNTEAFF	TGTAGCGGACAGACAGAGCTGAACACTGAAGCTTTCTTT
.	.	TRBV20-1	TRBJ1-4	CSAIDIAINEKLFF	TGCAGTGCTATAGACATTGCAATTAATGAAAAACTGTTTTTT
once	.	TRBV13	TRBJ2-7	CASSTRWGGYERYF	TGTGCCAGCAGCACTCGGTGGGGAGGCTACGAGCGGTACTTC
many	TRBD2	TRBV10-3	TRBJ2-1	CATSGTSGSNEQFF	TGTGCCACCTCCGGGACTAGCGGGAGTAATGAGCAGTTCTTC
.	TRBD1	TRBV6-1	TRBJ2-3	CASSAPGGDTDTQYF	TGTGCCAGCAGTGCTCCAGGGGGAGACACAGATACGCAGTATTTT
.	TRBD2	TRBV29-1	TRBJ2-1	CSVGMGGASGRFF	TGCAGCGTTGGAATGGGTGGGGCTAGCGGTAGGTTCTTC
few	TRBD2	TRBV20-1	TRBJ2-5	CSANQGLAGGGTQYF	TGCAGTGCTAACCAGGGACTAGCGGGAGGTGGGACCCAGTACTTC
.	TRBD2	TRBV4-2	TRBJ2-7	CASSQEGGLAGGEHYF	TGTGCCAGCAGTCAAGAGGGGGGTCTAGCGGGGGGCGAGCACTACTTC
.	.	TRBV6-1	TRBJ1-2	CASQGQGPGGYTF	TGTGCCTCCCAAGGCCAAGGTCCCGGTGGCTACACCTTC
.	.	TRBV29-1	TRBJ1-1	CSVWEVSKGLF	TGCAGCGTCTGGGAGGTATCTAAAGGACTCTTT
medium-sized	TRBD2	TRBV6-1	TRBJ2-2	CASSEMAGGVSGELFF	TGTGCCAGCAGTGAAATGGCGGGAGGGGTATCCGGGGAGCTGTTTTTT
.	TRBD2	TRBV7-8	TRBJ2-1	CARSLAGGPGNEQSF	TGTGCCAGGAGCCTAGCGGGAGGGCCTGGGAATGAGCAGTCCTTC
.	.	TRBV5-5	TRBJ2-7	CASSLDPGARSHVQYF	TGTGCCAGCAGCTTGGATCCGGGGGCCCGCTCGCACGTGCAGTACTTC
many	.	TRBV29-1	TRBJ2-7	CSVGGTETYEQYF	TGCAGCGTTGGCGGGACCGAGACTTACGAGCAGTACTTC
many	.	TRBV12-3/TRBV12-4	TRBJ2-2	CASSLVRLFF	TGTGCCAGCAGTTTAGTTAGGCTGTTTTTT
.	.	TRBV28	TRBJ1-1	CASSGSSNNVEAFF	TGTGCCAGCAGTGGTAGCAGCAACAACGTTGAGGCTTTCTTT
many	TRBD1	TRBV28	TRBJ1-1	CASSYLKGQVNTEAFF	TGTGCCAGCAGTTACCTCAAGGGACAGGTAAACACTGAAGCTTTCTTT
.	TRBD2	TRBV11-3	TRBJ2-2	CASSLGGSGLANTGEMFF	TGTGCCAGCAGCTTAGGGGGATCGGGACTAGCGAACACCGGGGAGATGTTTTTT
.	.	TRBV11-2	TRBJ2-1	CASSLGVPGYNEQFF	TGTGCCAGCAGCTTAGGGGTCCCCGGCTACAATGAGCAGTTCTTC
.	TRBD2	TRBV6-2/TRBV6-3	TRBJ2-1	CASKSAGGSSYDEQFF	TGTGCCAGCAAATCGGCGGGCGGGAGCTCCTACGATGAGCAGTTCTTC
.	TRBD2	TRBV11-3	TRBJ2-1	CASSRQGVAGYNEQFF	TGTGCCAGCAGCAGGCAGGGCGTAGCGGGGTACAATGAGCAGTTCTTC
.	.	TRBV6-1	TRBJ1-5	CASSLQDRQPQHF	TGTGCCAGTAGTCTCCAGGATAGGCAGCCCCAGCATTTT
.	.	TRBV5-6	TRBJ2-1	CASSSVVTYNEQFF	TGTGCCAGTAGCTCGGTGGTCACCTACAATGAGCAGTTCTTC
.	.	TRBV12-3/TRBV12-4	TRBJ2-3	CASNTTTGDTQYF	TGTGCCAGCAATACGACTACTGGAGATACGCAGTATTTT
.	.	TRBV29-1	TRBJ2-1	CSVVAGWLNEQLF	TGCAGCGTTGTGGCGGGATGGCTCAATGAGCAGTTGTTC
once	.	TRBV20-1	TRBJ2-5	CGASGAPATHGETQYF	TGCGGTGCTAGTGGAGCTCCGGCGACCCACGGGGAGACCCAGTACTTC
.	.	TRBV11-1	TRBJ2-2	CACSLESGYSGELFF	TGTGCCTGCAGCTTAGAGAGCGGTTACTCCGGGGAGCTGTTTTTT
.	.	TRBV29-1	TRBJ2-3	CSFLGSTVSIDTQYF	TGCAGCTTCTTAGGGAGCACGGTTAGCATAGATACGCAGTATTTT
many	.	TRBV12-3/TRBV12-4	TRBJ2-1	CASSRGQSEQFF	TGTGCCAGCAGTCGCGGACAGAGTGAGCAGTTCTTC
once	TRBD1	TRBV10-3	TRBJ1-3	CATSGSTGVSGNTIYF	TGTGCCACCAGTGGCTCGACAGGGGTCTCTGGAAACACCATATATTTT
many	.	TRBV28	TRBJ2-7	CASDRSGHNYEQYF	TGTGCCAGCGACCGTTCGGGACACAACTACGAGCAGTACTTC
.	TRBD1	TRBV5-5	TRBJ1-5	CASSVGQGRGQLQRF	TGTGCCAGCAGCGTCGGACAGGGAAGAGGTCAGCTCCAGCGTTTT
.	.	TRBV12-3/TRBV12-4	TRBJ1-1	CASSPDNFNTEVFF	TGCGCCAGCAGCCCCGACAACTTCAACACTGAAGTTTTCTTT
few	.	TRBV2	TRBJ2-1	CASRFVTGDFSYNEQFF	TGTGCCAGCAGATTCGTCACAGGGGACTTCTCCTACAATGAGCAGTTCTTC
.	TRBD1	TRBV5-1	TRBJ1-1	CTSSLSPGQTNTEAFF	TGCACCAGCAGCTTGAGCCCGGGACAGACTAACACTGAAGCTTTCTTT
.	.	TRBV6-5	TRBJ2-5	CARNYSLGEGEETQYF	TGTGCCAGGAATTACTCGCTTGGGGAGGGGGAAGAGACACAGTACTTC
.	TRBD2	TRBV29-1	TRBJ2-1	CSVILAGGNTYNEQFF	TGCAGCGTAATACTAGCGGGGGGGAACACCTACAATGAGCAGTTTTTC
.	.	TRBV6-1	TRBJ1-2	CASSEAKNLGYTF	TGTGCCAGCAGTGAAGCGAAAAATCTTGGCTACACCTTC